This is a list of T cell receptor beta chains from one sample in a study of beta chain features in type 1 diabetes. The repertoire was sequenced with immunoSEQ multiplex PCR; TCRdb's copy has only in-frame clones and lacks some. Of about 40,000 clones listed, about 52% were seen once; the top ten hold approximately 0.67%. Sequencing was done on a sample of central memory CD4+ T cells from blood. The receptors stem from a woman younger than 35 in good health. CDR3s include the opening cysteine and the closing phenylalanine or tryptophan. A D gene is named only where the DNA matches it firmly. Rows may omit the clone size; those that give it use once, few, many or a size class.

d_gene	j_gene	abundance	v_gene	CDR3nt	CDR3aa
-	TRBJ1-1	-	TRBV5-1	TGCGCCAGCAGCTCTGTAGGGGGATCGGCTTTCTTT	CASSSVGGSAFF
TRBD2	TRBJ2-1	few	TRBV7-9	TGTGCCAGCAGCTCCGGACTAGCCTCCTACAATGAGCAGTTCTTC	CASSSGLASYNEQFF
TRBD2	TRBJ2-3	-	TRBV14	TGTGCCAGCAGCCGCCAAGGCGGGGGGCCAGATACGCAGTATTTT	CASSRQGGGPDTQYF
TRBD1	TRBJ2-7	few	TRBV5-1	TGCGCCAGCAGCTTCCTCGACAGGGGTAACGACGAGCAGTACTTC	CASSFLDRGNDEQYF
-	TRBJ1-1	few	TRBV5-1	TGCGCCAGCAGCTTGTATGGGGGCAAGACTGAAGCTTTCTTT	CASSLYGGKTEAFF
TRBD1	TRBJ2-3	-	TRBV10-3	TGTGCCATCAGTCCAGGACAGGCAGGAGATACGCAGTATTTT	CAISPGQAGDTQYF
TRBD2	TRBJ2-2	-	TRBV5-1	TGCGCCAGCAGCCCCCTGATCGGACTAGCGGGGGCGAACACCGGGGAGCTGTTTTTT	CASSPLIGLAGANTGELFF
TRBD1	TRBJ1-1	few	TRBV23-1	TGCGCCAGCAGTCAAGCTAAGACAGGGGGCGATTCGAACACTGAAGCTTTCTTT	CASSQAKTGGDSNTEAFF
TRBD1	TRBJ1-4	-	TRBV5-1	TGCGCCAGCAGCTTGGTCCCCTCCGGGACAGGGACCAATGAAAAACTGTTTTTT	CASSLVPSGTGTNEKLFF
TRBD2	TRBJ2-3	-	TRBV7-3	TGTGCCAGCAGCTTAACATGGGCTAGCGGGGGCGGGGCAGATACGCAGTATTTT	CASSLTWASGGGADTQYF
TRBD1	TRBJ1-4	-	TRBV30	TGTGCCTGGAGTGTACAGAGGTTCGGGACAGGGGAGGAAAAACTGTTTTTT	CAWSVQRFGTGEEKLFF
-	TRBJ1-5	once	TRBV6-6	TGTGCCACCACATTGCACGGGGGAAATCAGCCCCAGCATTTT	CATTLHGGNQPQHF
TRBD1	TRBJ2-5	-	TRBV29-1	TGCAGCGGCCGGGACAGGGGGCAAGAGACCCAGTACTTC	CSGRDRGQETQYF
-	TRBJ2-3	-	TRBV12-5	TGTGCTAGTGGTCGGGGGGCAAGCACAGATACGCAGTATTTT	CASGRGASTDTQYF
TRBD1	TRBJ2-1	once	TRBV2	TGTGCCAGCAGTGGCAGCCTCGACAGGGGGAGTCTTGTTGGGTCCTACAATGAGCAGTTCTTC	CASSGSLDRGSLVGSYNEQFF
TRBD1	TRBJ1-2	once	TRBV4-2	TGTGCCAGCAGCCAACTGACAGGGAGCCACCCCTCCGGCTACACCTTC	CASSQLTGSHPSGYTF
TRBD1	TRBJ2-7	-	TRBV19	TGTGCCACTCTAGGACAGGGAATGATCTACGAGCAGTACTTC	CATLGQGMIYEQYF
-	TRBJ2-1	-	TRBV6-5	TGTGCCAGCCGCCATGATGGAGCCTCCTACAATGAGCAGTTCTTC	CASRHDGASYNEQFF
-	TRBJ2-2	-	TRBV10-3	TGTGCCATCAGAGGGGACATCCTTGCCGGGGAGCTGTTTTTT	CAIRGDILAGELFF
-	TRBJ1-3	once	TRBV5-4	TGTGCCAGCAGCTTGTCGGGGGGGAATGGAAACACCATATATTTT	CASSLSGGNGNTIYF
TRBD2	TRBJ2-1	few	TRBV5-4	TGTGCCAGCAGCTTAAGCGGGAGTAGAAATGAGCAGTTCTTC	CASSLSGSRNEQFF
-	TRBJ1-6	-	TRBV5-4	TGTGCCAGCAGCGAAAGCCGACAGAGCTCCTATAATTCACCCCTCCACTTT	CASSESRQSSYNSPLHF
TRBD1	TRBJ1-2	few	TRBV7-9	TGTGCCAGCAGCGCGTGGACAGGGGGCGCTTTCAACTATGGCTACACCTTC	CASSAWTGGAFNYGYTF
-	TRBJ1-1	-	TRBV9	TGTGCCAGCAGCGTAAACCCTGACAGAGAAGCTTTCTTT	CASSVNPDREAFF
TRBD1	TRBJ2-6	-	TRBV7-9	TGTGCCAGCAGCACAGACGGACAGGCTGGGGCCAACGTCCTGACTTTC	CASSTDGQAGANVLTF
TRBD2	TRBJ2-2	few	TRBV9	TGTGCCAGCAGCCCCCGGGAGGGCACCGGGGAGCTGTTTTTT	CASSPREGTGELFF
TRBD1	TRBJ2-3	-	TRBV29-1	TGCAGCGCCGGGACAGCTAGCACAGATACGCAGTATTTT	CSAGTASTDTQYF
TRBD1	TRBJ1-2	-	TRBV6-1	TGTGCCAGCAGTCTCACAGGGGGTTACACCTTC	CASSLTGGYTF
-	TRBJ2-3	-	TRBV30	TGTGCCTGGAGACTCCTTTCTAGCACAGATACGCAGTATTTT	CAWRLLSSTDTQYF
TRBD1	TRBJ1-5	-	TRBV2	TGTGCCAGCAGTTTCCACAGGGGTAACAATCAGCCCCAGCATTTT	CASSFHRGNNQPQHF
TRBD2	TRBJ2-1	few	TRBV10-3	TGTGCCACCACACAGCGGGAGGGCCGTGGTGGGCAGTTCTTC	CATTQREGRGGQFF
TRBD1	TRBJ1-1	few	TRBV7-2	TGTGCCAGCAGCTATGGGACAGCCAACACTGAAGCTTTCTTT	CASSYGTANTEAFF
-	TRBJ2-1	-	TRBV4-2	TGTGCCAGCAGCCAAGAAGGCGGGATTACCTACAATGAGCAGTTCTTC	CASSQEGGITYNEQFF
-	TRBJ2-5	-	TRBV2	TGTGCCAGCAGTGATCGGAGAAGGGAGACCCAGTACTTC	CASSDRRRETQYF
-	TRBJ2-1	-	TRBV25-1	TGTGCCAGCAGTGATAAGCGATCGAGCTCCTACAATGAGCAGTTCTTC	CASSDKRSSSYNEQFF
TRBD1	TRBJ2-2	-	TRBV5-1	TGCGCCAGCACCGACAGGGGCACGAACACCGGGGAGCTGTTTTTT	CASTDRGTNTGELFF
TRBD1	TRBJ1-1	-	TRBV28	TGTGCCAGCACCTCCGGGACAGGGTTCTTCGGCGGCCCCGGTTTCTTT	CASTSGTGFFGGPGFF
-	TRBJ2-6	-	TRBV19	TGTGCCAGTAGTATACCGAGAACTGGGGCCAACGTCCTGACTTTC	CASSIPRTGANVLTF
TRBD1	TRBJ1-4	once	TRBV5-6	TGTGCCAGCAGCTTGGGGACAGGGGGCGCAACTAATGAAAAACTGTTTTTT	CASSLGTGGATNEKLFF
-	TRBJ1-1	-	TRBV5-1	TGCGCCAGCAGCGCGGCAGGGGTCCATGAAGCTTTCTTT	CASSAAGVHEAFF
-	TRBJ1-6	-	TRBV27	TGTGCCAGCAGTGGAGGTGGTCGGGCCTATAATTCACCCCTCCACTTT	CASSGGGRAYNSPLHF
-	TRBJ2-3	-	TRBV7-2	TGTGCCAGCAGTCCTAACACAGATACGCAGTATTTT	CASSPNTDTQYF
TRBD1	TRBJ1-4	few	TRBV7-9	TGTGCCAGCAGCTTACCACAGGGGGATGAAAAACTGTTTTTT	CASSLPQGDEKLFF
-	TRBJ1-5	-	TRBV15	TGTGCCACCAGCAGAGTTCAGGGGTCGGGGCAGCCCCAGCATTTT	CATSRVQGSGQPQHF
TRBD1	TRBJ2-1	-	TRBV5-8	TGTGCCAGCAGCTTACGAGGGGGCGCCTACAATGAGCAGTTCTTC	CASSLRGGAYNEQFF
TRBD1	TRBJ1-5	once	TRBV2	TGTGCCAGCAGTTGGACAGGCGCTAATCAGCCCCAGCATTTT	CASSWTGANQPQHF
TRBD2	TRBJ2-7	-	TRBV6-5	TGTGCCAGCAGTTTGAGACTAGCGGGGGTACCTGAGCAGTACTTC	CASSLRLAGVPEQYF
-	TRBJ2-1	few	TRBV18	TGTGCCAGCCGGGGGTCGAGCTCCTACAATGAGCAGTTCTTC	CASRGSSSYNEQFF
-	TRBJ2-7	-	TRBV5-1	TGCGCCAGCAGCTTGGGACTAGTTAACGAGCAGTACTTC	CASSLGLVNEQYF